This entry lists 8 T cell receptor beta chains sequenced from one sample in a study of blood T cell repertoires in COVID-19. Sequencing used immunoSEQ multiplex PCR; TCRdb keeps in-frame clones, though not all of them. The top ten clones hold about 2.9% of a sample with a few hundred thousand clones, around 84% of them seen once. Sequencing was done on a sample of peripheral blood. The receptor set was obtained from a human donor in a cohort sampled during active COVID-19.

J is TRBJ1-1 and V is TRBV10-2; D gene uncertain. Germline lookup yields CDR1 WSHSY and CDR2 SAAADI. The CDR3 is made up of 12 amino acids. Trimming removed 11 bases at V and 4 bases at J, with 14 bases between. In nucleotides, the CDR3 is TGCGCCTCCAGAGGGTTTAGCACTGAAGCTTTCTTT. The encoded protein is CASRGFSTEAFF.

This sequence joins TRBV10-2 and TRBJ2-3; TRBD2 matches at 12 bases. The CDR3 has 17 amino acids. Germline V gene data show CDR1 as WSHSY and CDR2 as SAAADI. V was clipped by 4 bases and J by 4 bases; unmatched bases: 9. The CDR3 loop reads CASSAPRLAGEADTQYF. The CDR3 DNA sequence: TGCGCCAGCAGTGCACCCCGACTAGCGGGAGAGGCAGATACGCAGTATTTT.

This clone was counted once. This rearrangement joins TRBV30 to TRBJ1-1; unclear D gene. The V gene lost 0 bases and the J gene lost 1 base, with 9 bases spanning the gap. Germline assignment: CDR1 GTSNPN and CDR2 SVGIG (reference sequence). This CDR3 is 14 amino acids long. The CDR3 region is CAWSVGLRNTEAFF. The CDR3, as DNA: TGTGCCTGGAGTGTTGGGCTTAGGAACACTGAAGCTTTCTTT.

This rearrangement joins TRBV3-1 (or the pseudogene TRBV3-2) to TRBJ1-2; D is possibly TRBD1 (5 bases). Germline CDR1 is LGHDT and CDR2 is YNNKEL (reference sequence). The CDR3 covers 15 residues. V dropped 5 bases and J dropped 3 bases, with 16 bases sitting between them. The CDR3 DNA reads as TGTGCCAGCAGCTCTGAGGAGGGGAGCGACTATGGCTACACCTTC. Translated: CASSSEEGSDYGYTF.

The chain uses TRBV19 and TRBJ2-5, with 8 bases that match TRBD1. This CDR3 region has 16 residues. V trimming: 1 base; J trimming: 5 bases; junction bases outside the gene matches: 9. Germline CDR1 reads LNHDA; CDR2 reads SQIVND (reference sequence). The CDR3: CASSIVAGGARETQYF. Here the CDR3 DNA reads TGTGCCAGTAGTATAGTGGCAGGGGGCGCCCGGGAGACCCAGTACTTC.

The rearrangement uses TRBV4-2 and TRBJ2-1; 13 nucleotides match TRBD2. The trim removed 2 bases at V and 5 bases at J, leaving 6 bases unmatched. Germline CDR1 and CDR2: LGHNA and YNFKEQ. The CDR3 has 17 residues. The chain's CDR3 is CASSQPAGTSGDNEQFF. CDR3 in DNA: TGTGCCAGCAGCCAACCGGCCGGGACTAGCGGGGACAATGAGCAGTTCTTC.

The genes are TRBV15 and TRBJ2-1, with 10 bases lining up with TRBD2. V trimming: 6 bases; J trimming: 8 bases; junction bases outside the gene matches: 7. The CDR3 is 14 amino acids. Germline loops: CDR1 LNHNV, CDR2 YYDKDF (reference sequence). The CDR3 protein is CATRWASGSDEQFF. DNA for the CDR3: TGTGCCACCAGGTGGGCTAGCGGGAGCGATGAGCAGTTCTTC.

The CDR3 nucleotides are TGCGCCAGCAGCTTGTTAATGATCAGGCAGCCCCAGCATTTT. This sequence encodes CASSLLMIRQPQHF. The chain couples TRBV5-1 to TRBJ1-5, with unresolved D. CDR1 SGHRS and CDR2 YFSETQ come from the germline V gene. V shed 1 base and J shed 7 bases, with 12 bases lying between them. The CDR3 sequence is 14 residues long.